These 19 T cell receptor beta chains were sequenced from one sample in a study of blood T cells in healthy people across ages. It was with a sample-barcoded 5' primer and a J-beta primer mix that a second PCR of roughly 7 to 12 cycles was run. TCRdb reprocessed the 5' RACE reads via MiXCR and lists one record per CDR3 protein. The data show some 700,000 distinct CDR3 sequences, approximately 21% seen once. Source material: blood. The receptors derive from a man aged 65 to 79 in good health.

The genes are TRBV29-1 and TRBJ2-3, with 7 bases lining up with TRBD1. Germline V lookup: CDR1 SQVTM, CDR2 ANQGSEA. Trimming removed 4 bases from V and 3 bases from J; junction bases left unmatched: 10. The CDR3 contains 15 residues. CDR3 nucleotides: TGCAGCGTTGGGGGAACAGGGGTTATGACAGATACGCAGTATTTT. It translates to CSVGGTGVMTDTQYF.

A few counts support this clonotype. This chain links TRBV7-9 with TRBJ1-5; TRBD1 matches 7 bases. The CDR3 spans 15 residues. Germline-derived CDR1 and CDR2 are SEHNR and FQNEAQ (reference sequence). V trimming: 5 bases; J trimming: 3 bases; junction bases outside the gene matches: 7. The CDR3 DNA reads as TGTGCCAGCAGCGGGGGACAGCTTCTCAATCAGCCCCAGCATTTT. It translates to CASSGGQLLNQPQHF.

This clonotype was counted only a few times. The V and J genes are TRBV28 and TRBJ1-2; D is undetermined. CDR1 and CDR2 (germline): MDHEN, SYDVKM. V lost 6 bases and J 3 bases, leaving 11 bases between the germline ends. This CDR3 comprises 13 residues. Written as DNA, the CDR3 is TGTGCCAGCAGCCAAGGGCCGCACTATGGCTACACCTTC. Translating gives CASSQGPHYGYTF.

V is TRBV20-1 and J is TRBJ2-1, with 7 bases lining up with TRBD1. The CDR3 spans 14 residues. The germline V gene has CDR1 DFQATT and CDR2 SNEGSKA (reference sequence). The trim removed 5 bases at V and 9 bases at J, leaving 13 bases unmatched. Here the CDR3 DNA reads TGCAGTGCTTACCGACCAACAGGGGAGCTTGAGCAGTTCTTC. Translated, it gives CSAYRPTGELEQFF.

J is TRBJ2-7 and V is TRBV7-2, with TRBD2 matching 9 bases. J was trimmed by 7 bases and V by 3 bases; bases with no gene match: 13. The CDR3 has 16 residues. Per germline, CDR1 SGHTA and CDR2 FQGNSA. The CDR3 sequence is CASSLNGAGGYGEQYV. CDR3 bases: TGTGCCAGCAGCTTGAACGGAGCGGGAGGCTATGGTGAGCAGTACGTC.

J is TRBJ1-6 and V is TRBV12-3 or TRBV12-4; 8 bases are shared with TRBD1. CDR3 length equals 14 residues. The ends lost 6 bases at V and 10 bases at J; junction bases unmatched: 8. The CDR3 DNA sequence: TGTGCCAGCAGCCCTAGGACAGGGAGCTCACCCCTCCACTTT. It yields the protein CASSPRTGSSPLHF.

This clonotype has just a few counts. The chain is built from TRBV2 and TRBJ2-1, with a tentative D call TRBD1 (6 bases). V was pared by 8 bases and J by 4 bases, with 12 bases between. The germline gives CDR1 SNHLY, CDR2 FYNNEI. The CDR3 loop spans 13 amino acids. This CDR3 reads CASLGQMYNEQFF. The CDR3 DNA reads as TGTGCCAGCCTAGGACAGATGTACAATGAGCAGTTCTTC. The variable domain in full, completed from reference TRBV2 and TRBJ2-1, reads EPEVTQTPSHQVTQMGQEVILRCVPISNHLYFYWYRQILGQKVEFLVSFYNNEISEKSEIFDDQFSVERPDGSNFTLKIRSTKLEDSAMYFCASLGQMYNEQFFGPGTRLTVL.

The chain carries TRBV11-3 and TRBJ2-7; 7 bases are a match to TRBD2. This CDR3 comprises 14 residues. Germline V CDR1 and CDR2: SGHNT, YENEEA. Germline trimming cut 5 bases from V and 3 bases from J; bases unmatched to any gene: 7. CDR3 in amino acids: CASSQGGGIYEQYF. The CDR3 DNA reads as TGTGCCAGCAGCCAAGGCGGGGGTATCTACGAGCAGTACTTC. Using reference TRBV11-3 and TRBJ2-7 for the parts outside the CDR3, the full variable domain is EAGVVQSPRYKIIEKKQPVAFWCNPISGHNTLYWYLQNLGQGPELLIRYENEEAVDDSQLPKDRFSAERLKGVDSTLKIQPAELGDSAVYLCASSQGGGIYEQYFGPGTRLTVT.

A few counts support this clonotype. The rearrangement links TRBV7-2 to TRBJ2-5; TRBD2 is a possible D gene (5 bases). Germline V gene lookup returns CDR1 SGHTA and CDR2 FQGNSA. The CDR3 totals 13 residues. Trimming pared 5 bases from V and 3 bases from J, leaving 10 bases between. CDR3 sequence (DNA): TGTGCCAGCAGCCTGGACTGGAAAGAGACCCAGTACTTC. Its protein product is CASSLDWKETQYF.

This clonotype was observed a handful of times. J is TRBJ2-1 and V is TRBV5-1, with TRBD1 matching 9 bases. After removal of 6 bases from V and 5 bases from J, the junction contained 9 bases not matched to a gene. Germline loops: CDR1 SGHRS, CDR2 YFSETQ. The CDR3 consists of 15 residues. CDR3 sequence reads: CASKPGTGFHNEQFF. CDR3 sequence (DNA): TGCGCCAGCAAACCCGGGACAGGGTTCCACAATGAGCAGTTCTTC.

The gene calls are TRBV18 and TRBJ2-2, with D tentatively TRBD1 or TRBD2 (5 bases each). Trimming pared 3 bases from V and 6 bases from J, leaving 11 bases between. Germline-derived CDR1 and CDR2 are KGHSH and LQKENI. The CDR3 loop spans 14 amino acids. In DNA form, the CDR3 reads TGTGCCAGCTCACCCCTTCCGGGGCCCGGGGAGCTGTTTTTT. Encoded protein: CASSPLPGPGELFF.

This chain connects TRBV10-3 to TRBJ1-1; no clear D. The V gene's germline CDR1 is ENHRY and CDR2 SYGVKD. Trimming took 10 bases from V and 0 from J, leaving 15 bases between them. The CDR3 covers 14 residues. CDR3 bases: TGTGCCACCAAGGTGTCGGGGTTGAACACTGAAGCTTTCTTT. The encoded protein is CATKVSGLNTEAFF.

The chain has TRBV3-1 and TRBJ2-5; 16 bases are a match to TRBD2. The J call could be wrong; TRBJ2-7 is a better fit for the DNA end. The CDR3 has 17 residues. Germline values: CDR1 LGHDT, CDR2 YNNKEL (reference sequence). The CDR3, as DNA: TGTGCCAGCAGCCAATCGGGACTAGCGGGGGGGCGATACGAGCAGTACTTC. Encoded protein: CASSQSGLAGGRYEQYF.

The V call is TRBV4-3, the J call TRBJ1-2; maybe TRBD1 (5 bases). This CDR3 is 15 amino acids long. V lost 4 bases and J 4 bases, leaving 16 bases between the germline ends. CDR1 is LGHNA, CDR2 YSLEER, per germline. The CDR3 DNA follows: TGCGCCAGCAGCCGCACAACGATTGACAGCTATGGCTACACCTTC. Amino acid sequence: CASSRTTIDSYGYTF.

The rearrangement links TRBV29-1 to TRBJ1-2; D not certain. The CDR3 totals 11 residues. Germline CDR1 is SQVTM and CDR2 is ANQGSEA. The V and J ends lost 7 bases and 2 bases respectively, with 8 bases between them. The DNA for the CDR3 is TGCAGCGCCGAGGGAAACTATGGCTACACCTTC. This encodes CSAEGNYGYTF.

The chain has TRBV6-6 and TRBJ2-3, with D possibly TRBD1 on 5 matching bases. The V and J ends lost 5 bases and 2 bases respectively, with 17 bases between them. Germline assignment: CDR1 MNHNY and CDR2 SVGAGI (reference sequence). The CDR3 is 16 residues long. CDR3 nucleotide sequence: TGTGCCAGCAGTGACCTGGGCAGGGAATTCACAGATACGCAGTATTTT. Translation: CASSDLGREFTDTQYF.

This clonotype was observed at least ten times. V and J are TRBV27 and TRBJ2-1; D is ambiguous. The V and J ends lost 2 bases and 1 base respectively, with 15 bases between them. The CDR3 contains 17 residues. CDR1 is MNHEY, CDR2 SMNVEV, per germline (reference sequence). The CDR3 DNA is TGTGCCAGCAGTTTACTCAACTTAGCCTCGTCCTACAATGAGCAGTTCTTC. This encodes CASSLLNLASSYNEQFF.

Only a few counts were recorded for this clonotype. This chain joins TRBV7-2 and TRBJ2-3; 9 nucleotides agree with TRBD2. V was clipped by 5 bases and J by 0 bases; unmatched bases: 9. This CDR3 has 17 amino acids. Germline-derived CDR1 and CDR2 are SGHTA and FQGNSA. CDR3 nucleotide sequence: TGTGCCAGCAGCCAGGCTAGCGGGATACCTAGCACAGATACGCAGTATTTT. This translates into CASSQASGIPSTDTQYF.

The chain combines TRBV9 with TRBJ2-2; weak D call: TRBD1 (6 bases). The CDR3 contains 15 residues. Trimming shortened V by 2 bases and J by 7 bases, and 15 bases separated the two germline ends. Germline lookup yields CDR1 SGDLS and CDR2 YYNGEE. The CDR3, as DNA: TGTGCCAGCAGCGTGTTACAGGGTACGGGCGGGGAGCTGTTTTTT. Translated, it gives CASSVLQGTGGELFF.